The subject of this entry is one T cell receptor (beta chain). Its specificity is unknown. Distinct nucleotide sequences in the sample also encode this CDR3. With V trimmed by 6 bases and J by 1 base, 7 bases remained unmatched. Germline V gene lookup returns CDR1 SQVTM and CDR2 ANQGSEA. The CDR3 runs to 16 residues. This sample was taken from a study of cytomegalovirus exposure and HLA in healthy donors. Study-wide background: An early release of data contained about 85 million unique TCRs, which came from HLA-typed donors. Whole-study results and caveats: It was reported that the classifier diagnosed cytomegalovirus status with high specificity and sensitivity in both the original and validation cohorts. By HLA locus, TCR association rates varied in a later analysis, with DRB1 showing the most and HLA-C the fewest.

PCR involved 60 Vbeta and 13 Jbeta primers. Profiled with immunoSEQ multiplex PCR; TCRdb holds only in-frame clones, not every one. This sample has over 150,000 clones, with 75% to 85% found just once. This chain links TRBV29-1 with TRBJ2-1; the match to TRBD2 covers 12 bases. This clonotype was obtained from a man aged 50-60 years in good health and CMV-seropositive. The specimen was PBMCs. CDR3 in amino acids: CSVELAGGSSYNEQFF. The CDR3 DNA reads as TGCAGCGTCGAACTAGCGGGGGGAAGTTCCTACAATGAGCAGTTCTTC.